These 20 T cell receptor beta chains came from one sample sequenced in a study of vaccination and CD4 T cells after COVID-19. The Oncomine TCR Beta short-read assay was what sequenced the DNA obtained from cultured CD4+ T cells. Each CDR3 protein gets one entry after TCRdb re-called the PCR reads with MiXCR. Of around 4,000 distinct CDR3 sequences detected, approximately 20% appear once; the ten largest clones hold 15%. The antigens of these receptors remain unknown. Treatment: roughly 11-day PBMC culture with coronavirus spike peptide pools or control peptides (ViraFEST assay). Input material: CD4+ T cells from blood, cultured in vitro. The receptors stem from a human donor who had recovered from COVID-19.

This clonotype has a handful of counts. The rearrangement links TRBV20-1 to TRBJ2-6; D is perhaps TRBD1 (5 bases). V was clipped by 6 bases and J by 2 bases, with 11 bases between them. The CDR3 totals 14 residues. Germline V gives CDR1 DFQATT, CDR2 SNEGSKA (reference sequence). The CDR3 nucleotides are TGCAGTGCCCGCTCAGGGCCTGGGGCCAACGTCCTGACTTTC. As protein: CSARSGPGANVLTF.

The chain joins TRBV18 to TRBJ1-6; possible D gene TRBD1, 6 bases. V was pared by 2 bases and J by 8 bases, with 16 bases between. CDR3 length equals 16 residues. Germline assignment: CDR1 KGHSH and CDR2 LQKENI. CDR3 loop: CASSPKGGDHYSPLHF. The CDR3, as DNA: TGTGCCAGCTCACCAAAAGGGGGGGACCATTATTCACCCCTCCACTTT.

The chain employs TRBV20-1 and TRBJ1-1; D is undetermined. The germline V gene encodes CDR1 DFQATT and CDR2 SNEGSKA (reference sequence). Trimming stripped 4 bases from V and 1 base from J, with 7 bases between. The CDR3 covers 12 residues. The CDR3 DNA reads as TGCAGTGCTAAACATCCGAACACTGAAGCTTTCTTT. Protein sequence: CSAKHPNTEAFF.

The CDR3 nucleotides read TGTGCCAGCAAGCAGGGATACCACGAGCAGTACTTC. Translating gives CASKQGYHEQYF. The V call is TRBV2, the J call TRBJ2-7, with a weak D call TRBD1 (5 bases). Germline-derived CDR1 and CDR2 are SNHLY and FYNNEI. Trimming took off 7 bases at V and 5 bases at J, with 12 bases between the two ends. This CDR3 contains 12 residues.

The J gene is TRBJ2-1, the V gene TRBV11-1, with a tentative D call TRBD2 (7 bases). Germline-derived CDR1 and CDR2 are SGHAT and FQDESV (reference sequence). The CDR3 runs 18 residues. V was trimmed by 4 bases and J by 3 bases, leaving 22 bases between them. The CDR3 DNA follows: TGTGCCAGCAGCTCAGCGGGACGGCGGGGGCCTTTCTACAATGAGCAGTTCTTC. Translated, it gives CASSSAGRRGPFYNEQFF.

This clonotype is deemed medium-sized. The J gene is TRBJ1-3, the V gene TRBV30; TRBD1 is a possible D gene (6 bases). The V gene lost 5 bases and the J gene lost 4 bases, with 21 bases spanning the gap. Germline-derived CDR1 and CDR2 are GTSNPN and SVGIG (reference sequence). The CDR3 is 16 residues long. The CDR3 sequence: CAWGPGTGGSGNTIYF. CDR3 sequence (DNA): TGTGCCTGGGGGCCCGGGACGGGGGGCTCCGGAAACACCATATATTTT.

This clonotype was seen more than once but under ten times. In DNA form, the CDR3 reads TGTGCCAGCAGCCAAGCAGGGTTGTATGGCTACACCTTC. Amino acid sequence: CASSQAGLYGYTF. The rearrangement uses TRBV3-1 and TRBJ1-2; D might be TRBD1 (5 bases). This CDR3 region has 13 residues. Germline CDR1 is LGHDT and CDR2 is YNNKEL (reference sequence). Trimming pared 1 base from V and 5 bases from J, leaving 8 bases between.

V usage is TRBV19 and J usage is TRBJ1-2; no clear D gene. This CDR3 is built from 13 residues. CDR1 and CDR2 (germline): LNHDA, SQIVND (reference sequence). The ends were cut back, 1 base at V and 5 bases at J, with 8 bases in the middle. The CDR3 sequence is CASSIGAAYGYTF. In nucleotides, the CDR3 is TGTGCCAGTAGTATAGGGGCAGCTTATGGCTACACCTTC.

This clonotype was seen only a few times. J is TRBJ2-7 and V is TRBV18; no firm D call. There are 14 residues in the CDR3. With 2 bases removed from V and 3 bases from J, the gap between germline ends came to 11 bases. Germline V gene data show CDR1 as KGHSH and CDR2 as LQKENI. This CDR3 reads CASSPNPGGYEQYF. The CDR3, as DNA: TGTGCCAGCTCACCAAACCCAGGTGGCTACGAGCAGTACTTC.

The chain recombines TRBV20-1 with TRBJ2-5; no clear D. Germline assignment: CDR1 DFQATT and CDR2 SNEGSKA (reference sequence). The V end lost 3 bases, the J end lost 5 bases, and 10 bases lay between the germline ends. The CDR3 contains 12 residues. The CDR3 DNA reads as TGCAGTGCTAGGACGGATCGGGAGACCCAGTACTTC. Amino acid sequence: CSARTDRETQYF.

By sample fraction, this clonotype is medium-sized. The chain employs TRBV5-1 and TRBJ2-5; TRBD2 matches 13 bases. Unmatched junction bases numbered 8, after V lost 7 bases and J lost 2 bases. Germline V gene lookup returns CDR1 SGHRS and CDR2 YFSETQ. The CDR3 covers 16 residues. CDR3 residues: CASDRTSGGLQETQYF. DNA for the CDR3: TGCGCCAGCGATCGGACTAGCGGGGGACTTCAAGAGACCCAGTACTTC.

This sequence joins TRBV12-5 and TRBJ2-5, with D tentatively TRBD1 or TRBD2 (5 bases each). V was trimmed by 0 bases and J by 5 bases, leaving 19 bases between them. Germline V gene data show CDR1 as LGHNT and CDR2 as FRNRAP. The CDR3 totals 17 residues. Here the CDR3 reads CASGLVSPGVREETQYF. The CDR3, as DNA: TGTGCTAGTGGTTTGGTATCCCCCGGCGTCAGGGAGGAGACCCAGTACTTC.

The rearrangement uses TRBV4-2 and TRBJ2-5, with 13 nucleotides matching TRBD2. V shed 2 bases, J shed 3 bases, and the junction held 3 bases outside the gene matches. The CDR3 extends over 16 amino acids. Germline assignment: CDR1 LGHNA and CDR2 YNFKEQ. The CDR3 sequence: CASSQTSGGAEETQYF. In DNA, the CDR3 is TGTGCCAGCAGCCAAACTAGCGGGGGGGCCGAAGAGACCCAGTACTTC.

This clonotype is labeled medium-sized. This chain connects TRBV12-3 or TRBV12-4 to TRBJ1-2; 7 bases line up with TRBD1. The CDR3 runs to 14 residues. With V trimmed by 5 bases and J by 4 bases, 7 bases remained unmatched. In nucleotides, the CDR3 is TGTGCCAGCAGTCTGGGACAGACTTCCTATGGCTACACCTTC. Its protein product is CASSLGQTSYGYTF.

The chain is built from TRBV5-5 and TRBJ2-7; D possibly matches TRBD1 or TRBD2 (5 bases each). V lost 4 bases and J 3 bases, leaving 8 bases between the germline ends. This CDR3 comprises 12 residues. The germline gives CDR1 SGHKS, CDR2 YYEKEE (reference sequence). CDR3 DNA: TGTGCCAGCAGCCTTGGGGGCTACGAGCAGTACTTC. Protein: CASSLGGYEQYF.

This clonotype was found a few times. CDR3 sequence (DNA): TGTGCCAGCAGCTTAGTGCCTGATTCACCCCTCCACTTT. Protein product: CASSLVPDSPLHF. The chain couples TRBV11-2 to TRBJ1-6; no definite D call. The CDR3 has 13 residues. Germline CDR1 reads SGHAT; CDR2 reads FQNNGV. The V end lost 1 base, the J end lost 8 bases, and 6 bases lay between the germline ends. Full variable domain (outside the CDR3, taken from reference TRBV11-2 and TRBJ1-6): EAGVAQSPRYKIIEKRQSVAFWCNPISGHATLYWYQQILGQGPKLLIQFQNNGVVDDSQLPKDRFSAERLKGVDSTLKIQPAKLEDSAVYLCASSLVPDSPLHFGNGTRLTVT.

V usage is TRBV2 and J usage is TRBJ2-3; 12 bases are a match to TRBD2. The CDR3 length is 16 residues. Germline values: CDR1 SNHLY, CDR2 FYNNEI. V was clipped by 6 bases and J by 4 bases; unmatched bases: 8. CDR3 bases: TGTGCCAGCAGAACGCCTAGCGGGGGGGGCCCAGATACGCAGTATTTT. It translates to CASRTPSGGGPDTQYF. The whole variable domain, filled in from reference TRBV2 and TRBJ2-3, reads EPEVTQTPSHQVTQMGQEVILRCVPISNHLYFYWYRQILGQKVEFLVSFYNNEISEKSEIFDDQFSVERPDGSNFTLKIRSTKLEDSAMYFCASRTPSGGGPDTQYFGPGTRLTVL.

This clonotype was counted only a few times. The CDR3 DNA reads as TGCAGTGCGCTAGAGAACACAGATACGCAGTATTTT. Its protein is CSALENTDTQYF. This rearrangement joins TRBV20-1 to TRBJ2-3; D unclear. The CDR3 spans 12 residues. Trimming removed 6 bases at V and 2 bases at J, with 9 bases between. Germline V lookup: CDR1 DFQATT, CDR2 SNEGSKA (reference sequence).

The genes are TRBV5-1 and TRBJ2-2; the D call may be TRBD1 or TRBD2 (6 bases each). The germline gives CDR1 SGHRS, CDR2 YFSETQ. The CDR3 has 13 residues. V gave up 4 bases and J gave up 3 bases, with 7 bases separating them. The CDR3 reads CASSRGDTGELFF. In nucleotides, the CDR3 is TGCGCCAGCAGCAGGGGGGACACCGGGGAGCTGTTTTTT.

This clonotype was detected only a few times. This chain uses TRBV6-1 with TRBJ2-3; D remains ambiguous. Trimming pared 4 bases from V and 2 bases from J, leaving 19 bases between. The CDR3 sequence is 17 residues long. The germline gives CDR1 MNHNS, CDR2 SASEGT. Written as DNA, the CDR3 is TGTGCCAGCAGTGCCCCGGGTTCCCGAAACCCCACAGATACGCAGTATTTT. Amino acid sequence: CASSAPGSRNPTDTQYF.